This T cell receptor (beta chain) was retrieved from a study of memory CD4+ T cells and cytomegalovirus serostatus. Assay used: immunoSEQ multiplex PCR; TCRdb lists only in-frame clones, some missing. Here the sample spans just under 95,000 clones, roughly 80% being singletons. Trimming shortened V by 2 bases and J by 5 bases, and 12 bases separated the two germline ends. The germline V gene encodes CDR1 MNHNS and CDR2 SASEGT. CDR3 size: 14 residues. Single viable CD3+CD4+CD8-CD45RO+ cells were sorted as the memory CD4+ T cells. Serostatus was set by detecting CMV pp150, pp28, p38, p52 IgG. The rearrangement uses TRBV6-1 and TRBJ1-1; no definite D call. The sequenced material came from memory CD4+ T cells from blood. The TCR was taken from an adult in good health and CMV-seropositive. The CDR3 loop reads CASSEFGGETEAFF. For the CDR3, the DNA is TGTGCCAGCAGTGAATTCGGTGGGGAAACTGAAGCTTTCTTT.